This TCR beta chain came from a study of blood T cell repertoires in COVID-19. About the study: Collection of acute and convalescent COVID-19 samples took place in the United States, Italy and Spain. Sample material is recorded as cDNA or gDNA derived from T cells, B-cell-depleted T cells, or PBMCs.

Original analysis: Amplification from reference gene primers served as the basis for estimated nucleated cell counts. The protocol was immunoSEQ multiplex PCR, while the TCRdb copy is restricted to in-frame clones and leaves out a portion. Clonal size and the V and J genes are those of that table, whereas D and trimming came from the DNA. Altogether around 130,000 clones are present, roughly 80% being singletons, with the ten largest covering over 1.1%. The CDR3 length is 17 residues. V lost 1 base and J lost 2; bases outside the gene matches: 7. Looked up from germline, CDR1 is LNHDA and CDR2 is SQIVND (reference sequence).

Sequencing input: peripheral blood. The chain links TRBV19 to TRBJ2-3; 9 nucleotides agree with TRBD2. The origin of this receptor is a man aged 55 to 70 with acute or convalescent COVID-19. CDR3 protein: CASSIGLLAGLTDTQYF. The CDR3 DNA is TGTGCCAGTAGTATAGGTCTTCTAGCGGGGCTCACAGATACGCAGTATTTT.